The present T cell receptor beta chain was sequenced within a study of shared clonotypes between healthy human individuals. CD8 cells classed as naive were CD45RO-negative and positively selected for CCR7, excluding terminally differentiated effector memory CD45RA+ cells. Germline V gives CDR1 MGHRA, CDR2 YSYEKL. V lost 3 bases, J lost 0 bases, and 20 bases lay in between. The CDR3 spans 18 residues. The data were produced by immunoSEQ multiplex PCR, yet TCRdb's version contains in-frame clones alone and is incomplete. The sample gives 760,000 or so clones, about 96% of which show up once; about 0.21% is in the top ten.

The chain combines TRBV4-1 with TRBJ1-2, with D perhaps TRBD1 (5 bases). The origin of this receptor is a man aged 30-40 years in good health. Sequencing used naive CD8+ T cells sorted from blood. DNA of the CDR3: TGCGCCAGCAGCCATATTACCCGACAGACTGTAGCTAACTATGGCTACACCTTC. Protein sequence: CASSHITRQTVANYGYTF.